The present T cell receptor (beta chain) was sequenced within a study of T cell repertoires in cytomegalovirus infection. Overall study: The study used recently identified HLA-C-restricted and well-studied HLA-B-restricted CMV epitopes. Based on public TCR beta signatures, there were indications of CMV infection and of a matching HLA type. Overall study results and limits: The cumulative frequency of public TCR beta families distinguished individuals who carried CMV together with the relevant HLA. The ex vivo response was dominated by HLA-C-restricted CMV-specific TCR beta clonotypes.

This clonotype was recorded at least ten times. Its antigen is still unknown. This CDR3 is 13 amino acids long. V gave up 2 bases and J gave up 4 bases, with 6 bases separating them. Looked up from germline, CDR1 is MNHEY and CDR2 is SVGAGI. In TCRdb, the reads were re-called with MiXCR into one record per CDR3 protein. In the table there are 680,000 or so distinct CDR3 sequences, 30% to 40% of which are singletons. The receptor comes from a human donor in good health (CMV status not recorded). Some clones in this sample may be carry-over from other donors' samples. The material was cultured PBMCs, obtained from culture after CMV antigen stimulation. The genes are TRBV6-5 and TRBJ1-5; TRBD1 is a possible D gene (6 bases). The CDR3 DNA follows: TGTGCCAGCAGTTACAGGGGGAATCAGCCCCAGCATTTT. It encodes CASSYRGNQPQHF.